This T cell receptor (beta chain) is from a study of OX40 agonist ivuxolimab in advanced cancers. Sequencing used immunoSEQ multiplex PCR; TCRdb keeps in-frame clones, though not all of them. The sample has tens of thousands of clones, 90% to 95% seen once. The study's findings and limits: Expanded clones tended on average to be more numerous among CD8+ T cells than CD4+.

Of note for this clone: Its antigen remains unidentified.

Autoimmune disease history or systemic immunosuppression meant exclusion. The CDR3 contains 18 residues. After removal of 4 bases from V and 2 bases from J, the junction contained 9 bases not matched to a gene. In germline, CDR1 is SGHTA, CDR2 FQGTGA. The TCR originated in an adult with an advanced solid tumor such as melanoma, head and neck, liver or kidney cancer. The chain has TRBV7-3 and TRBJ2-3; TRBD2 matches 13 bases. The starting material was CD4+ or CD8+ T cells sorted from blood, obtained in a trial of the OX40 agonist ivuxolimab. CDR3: CASSSRTSGRGITDTQYF. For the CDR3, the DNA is TGTGCCAGCAGCTCCCGGACTAGCGGGAGAGGGATCACAGATACGCAGTATTTT.